The rows below give T cell receptor beta chains drawn from one sample of a study of T-cell reconstitution after alpha-beta-depleted transplantation in children. MiXCR was run by TCRdb on the PCR reads, yielding one entry per CDR3 protein. The sample comprises 250,000 or so distinct CDR3 sequences, less than 9% of which are singletons, and less than 8% rests with the top ten. This material consisted of PBMCs, mostly from graft donor cells, taken 180 days after TCRalphabeta/CD19-depleted stem cell transplant. The source of these receptors is a male patient younger than 18 who had a stem cell transplant for acute lymphoblastic leukemia, so the T cells may come from the graft donor. The CDR3 runs from the conserved cysteine through the conserved F or W. A D gene is named only where the DNA matches it firmly. Rows may omit the clone size; those that give it use once, few, many or a size class.

J gene: TRBJ2-5; V gene: TRBV6-5; clone size: many; D gene: TRBD2; CDR3 protein: CASSYWQRGGRETQYF; CDR3 DNA: TGTGCCAGCAGTTACTGGCAGCGGGGGGGCCGGGAGACCCAGTACTTC
J gene: TRBJ2-3; V gene: TRBV27; clone size: many; D gene: .; CDR3 protein: CASGASTDTQYF; CDR3 DNA: TGTGCCAGCGGAGCGAGCACAGATACGCAGTATTTT
J gene: TRBJ1-1; V gene: TRBV28; clone size: many; D gene: TRBD1; CDR3 protein: CASSFDRGRPEAFF; CDR3 DNA: TGTGCCAGCAGTTTTGACAGGGGGCGTCCTGAAGCTTTCTTT
J gene: TRBJ2-1; V gene: TRBV7-2; clone size: many; D gene: .; CDR3 protein: CASSLEPGRGFF; CDR3 DNA: TGTGCCAGCAGCTTAGAGCCGGGACGAGGGTTCTTC
J gene: TRBJ1-5; V gene: TRBV20-1; clone size: .; D gene: .; CDR3 protein: CSARGTPRGNQPQHF; CDR3 DNA: TGCAGTGCTAGAGGAACGCCGCGGGGCAATCAGCCCCAGCATTTT
J gene: TRBJ2-5; V gene: TRBV5-6; clone size: .; D gene: .; CDR3 protein: CASSLGGGARETQYF; CDR3 DNA: TGTGCCAGCAGCTTGGGCGGGGGCGCGAGGGAGACCCAGTACTTC
J gene: TRBJ2-7; V gene: TRBV5-1; clone size: many; D gene: TRBD1; CDR3 protein: CASSWDSAYEQYF; CDR3 DNA: TGCGCCAGCTCTTGGGACAGCGCCTACGAGCAGTACTTC
J gene: TRBJ2-3; V gene: TRBV19; clone size: many; D gene: TRBD2; CDR3 protein: CASSPGTSLTDTQYF; CDR3 DNA: TGTGCCAGTAGTCCCGGGACTAGCCTCACAGATACGCAGTATTTT
J gene: TRBJ2-1; V gene: TRBV20-1; clone size: many; D gene: TRBD1; CDR3 protein: CSAVPRGPSRNEQFF; CDR3 DNA: TGCAGTGCCGTACCCAGGGGGCCCAGCCGCAATGAGCAGTTCTTC
J gene: TRBJ2-3; V gene: TRBV11-2; clone size: many; D gene: TRBD2; CDR3 protein: CASSLDTRGGWTDTQYF; CDR3 DNA: TGTGCCAGCAGCTTAGATACCCGGGGGGGCTGGACAGATACGCAGTATTTT
J gene: TRBJ2-7; V gene: TRBV10-3; clone size: many; D gene: TRBD2; CDR3 protein: CAISEGASGEQYF; CDR3 DNA: TGTGCCATCAGTGAGGGGGCTAGCGGCGAGCAGTACTTC
J gene: TRBJ1-2; V gene: TRBV5-1; clone size: many; D gene: TRBD1; CDR3 protein: CASSSTGANYGYTF; CDR3 DNA: TGCGCCAGCAGCTCCACAGGGGCTAACTATGGCTACACCTTC
J gene: TRBJ2-7; V gene: TRBV7-2; clone size: few; D gene: .; CDR3 protein: CASSLVASEEQYF; CDR3 DNA: TGTGCCAGCAGCTTAGTCGCTAGCGAAGAGCAGTACTTC
J gene: TRBJ2-2; V gene: TRBV27; clone size: many; D gene: TRBD1; CDR3 protein: CASSVQGAKTGELFF; CDR3 DNA: TGTGCCAGCAGTGTACAGGGGGCTAAAACCGGGGAGCTGTTTTTT
J gene: TRBJ1-2; V gene: TRBV12-3/TRBV12-4; clone size: many; D gene: TRBD1; CDR3 protein: CASSGDRGYGYTF; CDR3 DNA: TGTGCCAGCAGTGGGGACAGGGGCTATGGCTACACCTTC
J gene: TRBJ2-7; V gene: TRBV18; clone size: .; D gene: .; CDR3 protein: CASSPPLLAARYEQYF; CDR3 DNA: TGTGCCAGCTCACCACCTCTATTAGCGGCCCGCTACGAGCAGTACTTC
J gene: TRBJ2-2; V gene: TRBV11-3; clone size: many; D gene: .; CDR3 protein: CASSPPGSTGELFF; CDR3 DNA: TGTGCCAGCAGCCCACCAGGGTCCACCGGGGAGCTGTTTTTT
J gene: TRBJ2-3; V gene: TRBV11-2; clone size: many; D gene: .; CDR3 protein: CASSLLSRPTDTQYF; CDR3 DNA: TGTGCCAGCAGCTTATTATCCAGGCCCACAGATACGCAGTATTTT
J gene: TRBJ1-2; V gene: TRBV10-3; clone size: many; D gene: .; CDR3 protein: CAISESRGVGYTF; CDR3 DNA: TGTGCCATCAGTGAGTCCCGGGGGGTGGGCTACACCTTC
J gene: TRBJ2-1; V gene: TRBV7-2; clone size: many; D gene: .; CDR3 protein: CASSFLRRDFPYNEQFF; CDR3 DNA: TGTGCCAGCAGCTTCCTGAGGCGGGACTTCCCCTACAATGAGCAGTTCTTC
J gene: TRBJ1-2; V gene: TRBV5-5; clone size: many; D gene: TRBD1; CDR3 protein: CASYRGPFDGYTF; CDR3 DNA: TGTGCCAGCTACAGGGGGCCTTTTGATGGCTACACCTTC
J gene: TRBJ2-7; V gene: TRBV5-1; clone size: many; D gene: TRBD1; CDR3 protein: CASKPGQGGYEQYF; CDR3 DNA: TGCGCCAGCAAACCGGGACAGGGAGGATACGAGCAGTACTTC
J gene: TRBJ1-1; V gene: TRBV7-8; clone size: many; D gene: .; CDR3 protein: CASSRPRGTEAFF; CDR3 DNA: TGTGCCAGCAGCCGACCGCGGGGCACTGAAGCTTTCTTT
J gene: TRBJ1-2; V gene: TRBV28; clone size: many; D gene: TRBD1; CDR3 protein: CASSFPRQGAVGYTF; CDR3 DNA: TGTGCCAGCAGTTTCCCCCGACAGGGGGCGGTGGGCTACACCTTC
J gene: TRBJ2-1; V gene: TRBV20-1; clone size: many; D gene: TRBD2; CDR3 protein: CSARDRAGGPNEQFF; CDR3 DNA: TGCAGTGCTAGAGATCGTGCGGGGGGCCCCAATGAGCAGTTCTTC
J gene: TRBJ1-5; V gene: TRBV20-1; clone size: many; D gene: TRBD1; CDR3 protein: CSARGGRRGQGRNQPQHF; CDR3 DNA: TGCAGTGCTAGAGGGGGTAGAAGAGGACAGGGACGCAATCAGCCCCAGCATTTT
J gene: TRBJ2-5; V gene: TRBV28; clone size: many; D gene: .; CDR3 protein: CASSDSGYQETQYF; CDR3 DNA: TGTGCCAGTTCAGACTCAGGGTACCAAGAGACCCAGTACTTC
J gene: TRBJ2-7; V gene: TRBV7-2; clone size: many; D gene: .; CDR3 protein: CASSHLTLSPTDEQYF; CDR3 DNA: TGTGCCAGCAGCCATCTCACCCTATCTCCCACAGACGAGCAGTACTTC
J gene: TRBJ1-2; V gene: TRBV20-1; clone size: many; D gene: TRBD1; CDR3 protein: CSAKDRVYGYTF; CDR3 DNA: TGCAGTGCTAAGGACAGGGTCTATGGCTACACCTTC
J gene: TRBJ1-1; V gene: TRBV18; clone size: many; D gene: TRBD1; CDR3 protein: CASSPGTGWRTEAFF; CDR3 DNA: TGTGCCAGCTCACCAGGGACAGGGTGGCGAACTGAAGCTTTCTTT
J gene: TRBJ2-3; V gene: TRBV5-5; clone size: many; D gene: .; CDR3 protein: CASSFGQMLSTDTQYF; CDR3 DNA: TGTGCCAGCAGCTTCGGACAGATGCTCAGCACAGATACGCAGTATTTT
J gene: TRBJ2-5; V gene: TRBV7-9; clone size: few; D gene: .; CDR3 protein: CASSLRPGTAKETQYF; CDR3 DNA: TGTGCCAGCAGCTTACGCCCCGGGACCGCCAAAGAGACCCAGTACTTC
J gene: TRBJ2-5; V gene: TRBV12-3/TRBV12-4; clone size: many; D gene: TRBD2; CDR3 protein: CASSKGSGEIF; CDR3 DNA: TGTGCCAGCAGCAAGGGGAGCGGGGAGATCTTC
J gene: TRBJ2-4; V gene: TRBV27; clone size: many; D gene: TRBD2; CDR3 protein: CASSLFREGIQYF; CDR3 DNA: TGTGCCAGCAGTTTATTCAGGGAGGGCATTCAGTACTTC
J gene: TRBJ2-1; V gene: TRBV6-1; clone size: many; D gene: TRBD2; CDR3 protein: CASSAGTSGSPNEQFF; CDR3 DNA: TGTGCCAGCAGTGCGGGGACTAGCGGGAGCCCCAATGAGCAGTTCTTC
J gene: TRBJ2-1; V gene: TRBV7-2; clone size: many; D gene: .; CDR3 protein: CASSPISRTIYNEQFF; CDR3 DNA: TGTGCCAGCAGCCCAATTTCAAGGACTATATACAATGAGCAGTTCTTC
J gene: TRBJ1-5; V gene: TRBV12-3/TRBV12-4; clone size: many; D gene: .; CDR3 protein: CASSLRPFGSGISNQPQHF; CDR3 DNA: TGTGCCAGCAGTTTACGTCCTTTTGGCAGCGGGATTAGCAATCAGCCCCAGCATTTT
J gene: TRBJ2-1; V gene: TRBV7-9; clone size: many; D gene: TRBD1; CDR3 protein: CASTDRGPNEQFF; CDR3 DNA: TGTGCCAGCACCGACAGGGGACCCAATGAGCAGTTCTTC
J gene: TRBJ2-2; V gene: TRBV6-2/TRBV6-3; clone size: many; D gene: TRBD1; CDR3 protein: CASSYSGQPSGELFF; CDR3 DNA: TGTGCCAGCAGTTACTCGGGACAGCCCTCCGGGGAGCTGTTTTTT
J gene: TRBJ2-7; V gene: TRBV6-2/TRBV6-3; clone size: many; D gene: .; CDR3 protein: CASSYRQQSSPYGQYF; CDR3 DNA: TGTGCCAGCAGTTACCGGCAGCAATCAAGTCCCTACGGGCAGTACTTC
J gene: TRBJ2-2; V gene: TRBV5-1; clone size: many; D gene: TRBD1; CDR3 protein: CASSRGTGGTGELFF; CDR3 DNA: TGCGCCAGCAGCCGGGGGACAGGGGGGACCGGGGAGCTGTTTTTT
J gene: TRBJ2-3; V gene: TRBV5-1; clone size: many; D gene: .; CDR3 protein: CASSLGDGTDTQYF; CDR3 DNA: TGCGCCAGCAGCTTGGGGGACGGCACAGATACGCAGTATTTT